These 18 T cell receptor beta chains came from one sample sequenced in a study of T cell clonality in common variable immunodeficiency. Clones were sequenced by immunoSEQ multiplex PCR, and TCRdb holds only the in-frame ones, with some missing. The sample includes around 30,000 clones, none of them occurring once. Overall study results and limits: Reportedly, TCR beta sequences from common variable immunodeficiency showed fewer deletions and N-nucleotide insertions.

The antigens these receptors bind are not known. Input material: peripheral blood mononuclear cells. These receptors originate from a human donor with common variable immunodeficiency.

This clone was counted at least ten times. With the read ending 3 residues before the CDR3 end, the germline J gene is used to fill in that end. The rearrangement joins TRBV5-5 to TRBJ2-5, with D tentatively TRBD2 (5 bases). This CDR3 has 13 residues. V lost 0 bases, J lost 7 bases, and 10 bases lay in between. The V gene's germline CDR1 is SGHKS and CDR2 YYEKEE (reference sequence). CDR3 DNA, as far as it was read: TGTGCCAGCAGCTTGGACGGTGCGGGGACC. It is translated as CASSLDGAGT. The full CDR3 reads CASSLDGAGTQYF.

Turning to this clone: The observed sequence ends 3 residues before the CDR3 terminus, with the missing tail filled in from the germline J gene. This chain uses TRBV7-9 with TRBJ2-5, with 8 bases matching TRBD2. V lost 3 bases and J lost 5; bases outside the gene matches: 5. Germline CDR1 and CDR2: SEHNR and FQNEAQ (reference sequence). The CDR3 runs 14 residues. The CDR3 sequence is CASSFGGGLETQYF. Incomplete CDR3 DNA: TGTGCCAGCAGCTTCGGGGGGGGCCTGGAGACC.

Turning to this clone: From the germline J gene comes the end of the CDR3, since the read stops 3 residues before it. V gene TRBV6-7 combines with J gene TRBJ2-7; maybe TRBD2 (6 bases). TRBV6-7 is identified as an open reading frame with a role that is uncertain. The CDR3 covers 15 residues. The V end was cut by 0 bases, the J end by 2 bases, with 11 bases between. CDR3 DNA (partial): TGTGCCAGCAGTTACTCGGAGCGGGTCCCCTACGAG. Its protein is CASSYSERVPYE. The whole CDR3 sequence is CASSYSERVPYEQYF.

This clone was observed a handful of times. The CDR3 end is not reached by the read, which stops 3 residues before it; the germline J gene fills it in. V and J are TRBV19 and TRBJ1-5; D is perhaps TRBD1 (5 bases). The V and J ends lost 3 bases and 0 bases respectively, with 9 bases between them. The germline V gene has CDR1 LNHDA and CDR2 SQIVND (reference sequence). The CDR3 sequence is 15 residues long. CDR3 region: CASSISDSSNQPQHF. The CDR3 bases that were read are TGTGCCAGTAGTATCTCCGACAGTAGCAATCAGCCC.

Regarding this clone: The missing CDR3 end, 3 residues past where the read stops, is filled in from the germline J gene. V is TRBV19 and J is TRBJ2-3; 7 bases are shared with TRBD1. This CDR3 comprises 16 residues. With V trimmed by 6 bases and J by 0 bases, 9 bases remained unmatched. Germline V CDR1 and CDR2: LNHDA, SQIVND (reference sequence). The CDR3 reads CASSPSTGHSTDTQYF. Incomplete CDR3 DNA: TGTGCCAGTAGCCCTTCGACAGGGCACAGCACAGATACG.

At least ten counts were recorded for this clone. The read comes to an end 3 residues before the CDR3 does, leaving the germline J gene to fill in the end. The rearrangement joins TRBV5-1 to TRBJ2-6; no definite D call. Germline-derived CDR1 and CDR2 are SGHRS and YFSETQ. CDR3 length: 18 amino acids. Trimming removed 4 bases at V and 0 bases at J, with 17 bases between. The part of the CDR3 DNA that was read is TGCGCCAGCAGCGAAGACATCGCGATCGTCTCTGGGGCCAACGTC. It is translated as CASSEDIAIVSGANV. The full CDR3 sequence reads CASSEDIAIVSGANVLTF.

In this sample, this clone turned up a few times. The read gets to within 3 residues of the CDR3 end, and the germline J gene fills in the rest. The rearrangement joins TRBV7-2 to TRBJ1-1; 9 nucleotides match TRBD1. Germline V gene sequence: CDR1 SGHTA, CDR2 FQGNSA. This CDR3 spans 14 amino acids. With 3 bases clipped from V and 4 bases from J, the junction kept 3 bases outside the gene matches. CDR3 protein: CASSFDRGGTEAFF. CDR3 bases read: TGTGCCAGCAGCTTTGACAGGGGGGGCACTGAA.

This clone showed up many times. Sequencing ends 3 residues short of the CDR3 end; the germline J gene provides the rest. This sequence joins TRBV5-1 and TRBJ2-7, with 9 bases lining up with TRBD2. The germline V gene encodes CDR1 SGHRS and CDR2 YFSETQ. Unmatched junction bases numbered 7, after V lost 6 bases and J lost 6 bases. CDR3 size: 13 residues. The CDR3 bases that were read are TGCGCCAGCAACACGGGACTAGCTGCCGAG. It encodes CASNTGLAAE. The whole CDR3 sequence is CASNTGLAAEQYF.

A few counts support this clone. The missing CDR3 end, 3 residues past where the read stops, is filled in from the germline J gene. The chain uses TRBV19 and TRBJ1-6, with D hard to call. Trimming cost V 5 bases and J 0 bases, with 14 bases left between them. This CDR3 has 17 amino acids. Germline V gives CDR1 LNHDA, CDR2 SQIVND (reference sequence). CDR3 DNA (partial): TGTGCCAGTAGTGGAGGACTCGTGAGCTCCTATAATTCACCC. It specifies CASSGGLVSSYNSP. The whole CDR3 region reads CASSGGLVSSYNSPLHF.

Points on this clone: The read terminates 3 residues before the CDR3 end, so the remaining end is supplied by the germline J gene. The chain combines TRBV18 with TRBJ2-1, with D perhaps TRBD2 (5 bases). Germline-derived CDR1 and CDR2 are KGHSH and LQKENI. The CDR3 contains 13 residues. V was shortened by 4 bases and J by 8 bases, with 12 bases between the two germline ends. The CDR3 here is CASSLNHGDEQFF. Partial CDR3 DNA: TGTGCCAGCTCACTAAACCACGGGGATGAG.

This clone was recorded many times. Read coverage stops 3 residues before the CDR3 terminus; the germline J gene supplies the remainder. The chain joins TRBV5-1 to TRBJ1-2; D is perhaps TRBD1 (6 bases). The germline V gene encodes CDR1 SGHRS and CDR2 YFSETQ. This CDR3 has 13 residues. V was shortened by 0 bases and J by 6 bases, with 9 bases between the two germline ends. The sequenced CDR3 bases are TGCGCCAGCAGCTTGGGACAGGCTGATGGC. It codes for CASSLGQADG. The full CDR3 protein is CASSLGQADGYTF.

About this clone: Read data end 3 residues before the CDR3 end; the end is taken from the germline J gene. The chain uses TRBV7-9 and TRBJ1-1, with a weak D call TRBD1 (5 bases). Trimming stripped 2 bases from V and 5 bases from J, with 15 bases between. CDR3 size: 15 residues. Germline V lookup: CDR1 SEHNR, CDR2 FQNEAQ (reference sequence). The covered CDR3 bases are TGTGCCAGCAGCTTACTGAGTCAGGGAGGAACTGAA. It encodes CASSLLSQGGTE. The full CDR3 reads CASSLLSQGGTEAFF.

With regard to this clone: The read stops 3 residues short of the end of the CDR3; the missing end is completed from the germline J gene. This rearrangement joins TRBV7-2 to TRBJ2-7; possibly TRBD1 for D (6 bases). The germline V gene encodes CDR1 SGHTA and CDR2 FQGNSA. The germline V and J ends were trimmed by 3 bases and 2 bases, with 11 bases remaining between them. The CDR3 extends over 14 amino acids. The CDR3 spells CASSFFQGTYEQYF. The sequenced part of the CDR3 DNA is TGTGCCAGCAGCTTCTTTCAGGGGACCTACGAG.

There are a few counts of this clone. The CDR3 end lies 3 residues beyond the end of the read and is filled in from the germline J gene. The chain has TRBV18 and TRBJ2-1, with D possibly TRBD2 on 7 matching bases. The V end was cut by 6 bases, the J end by 4 bases, with 16 bases between. This CDR3 region has 15 residues. Looked up from germline, CDR1 is KGHSH and CDR2 is LQKENI. The part of the CDR3 DNA that was read is TGTGCCAGCTCGGGGGGGCCTTCTCGGTACAATGAG. The encoded protein is CASSGGPSRYNE. In full, the CDR3 is CASSGGPSRYNEQFF.

This clone was seen a handful of times. The read gets to within 3 residues of the CDR3 end, and the germline J gene fills in the rest. V gene TRBV19 combines with J gene TRBJ2-2; 8 nucleotides agree with TRBD1. V shed 5 bases and J 3 bases; nucleotides not matched to a gene: 5. The CDR3 is 15 amino acids. Germline CDR1 LNHDA, CDR2 SQIVND (reference sequence). The sequenced CDR3 bases are TGTGCCAGTAGTCAGGGACAGGCGCACACCGGGGAG. Protein product: CASSQGQAHTGE. The CDR3, in full, reads CASSQGQAHTGELFF.

This clone was recorded a few times. The read falls 3 residues short of the CDR3 end, and the missing part is taken from the germline J gene. This chain links TRBV19 with TRBJ2-3; D gene unclear. V was trimmed by 4 bases and J by 4 bases, leaving 6 bases between them. CDR3 length equals 12 residues. Germline loops: CDR1 LNHDA, CDR2 SQIVND (reference sequence). The CDR3: CASSTGADTQYF. CDR3 bases read: TGTGCCAGTAGTACGGGTGCAGATACG.

This clone was recorded a few times. The read comes to an end 3 residues before the CDR3 does, leaving the germline J gene to fill in the end. The V call is TRBV11-3, the J call TRBJ2-3; 7 nucleotides agree with TRBD1. This CDR3 comprises 13 residues. J was trimmed by 5 bases and V by 2 bases; bases with no gene match: 1. In germline, CDR1 is SGHNT, CDR2 YENEEA. The CDR3 is CASSLQGEDTQYF. Incomplete CDR3 DNA: TGTGCCAGCAGCTTACAGGGGGAAGATACG.

This clone was seen a handful of times. The CDR3 reads CASSAGQGSYEKLFF. The DNA read from the CDR3 is TGTGCCAGCAGCGCCGGACAGGGTTCTTATGAAAAA. This chain connects TRBV7-9 to TRBJ1-4; 8 bases fit TRBD1. The CDR3 goes on 3 residues after the read ends, and that part is filled in from the germline J gene. This CDR3 has 15 residues. The trim removed 5 bases at V and 6 bases at J, leaving 8 bases unmatched. Germline CDR1 is SEHNR and CDR2 is FQNEAQ (reference sequence). The full variable domain, in which reference TRBV7-9 and TRBJ1-4 provide the parts outside the CDR3, is DTGVSQNPRHKITKRGQNVTFRCDPISEHNRLYWYRQTLGQGPEFLTYFQNEAQLEKSRLLSDRFSAERPKGSFSTLEIQRTEQGDSAMYLCASSAGQGSYEKLFFGSGTQLSVL.